This T cell receptor (beta chain) was sequenced for a study of blood T cell repertoires in COVID-19. About the study: Spain, Italy and the United States supplied samples that represented acute and convalescent COVID-19. Sample material is recorded as cDNA or gDNA derived from T cells, B-cell-depleted T cells, or PBMCs.

Germline V gives CDR1 MNHEY, CDR2 SMNVEV (reference sequence). Trimming left V 3 bases short and J 1 base short, with 6 bases between. The CDR3 totals 13 residues. Clones were sequenced by immunoSEQ multiplex PCR, and TCRdb holds only the in-frame ones, with some missing. The sample lists 150,000 to 200,000 clones; 88% were seen once. The chain has TRBV27 and TRBJ1-1, with D maybe TRBD1 (6 bases). The sequence came from a human donor in a cohort sampled during active COVID-19. The material sequenced was peripheral blood. CDR3 in DNA: TGTGCCAGCAGTTTCAGGGGGAACACTGAAGCTTTCTTT. The encoded protein is CASSFRGNTEAFF.